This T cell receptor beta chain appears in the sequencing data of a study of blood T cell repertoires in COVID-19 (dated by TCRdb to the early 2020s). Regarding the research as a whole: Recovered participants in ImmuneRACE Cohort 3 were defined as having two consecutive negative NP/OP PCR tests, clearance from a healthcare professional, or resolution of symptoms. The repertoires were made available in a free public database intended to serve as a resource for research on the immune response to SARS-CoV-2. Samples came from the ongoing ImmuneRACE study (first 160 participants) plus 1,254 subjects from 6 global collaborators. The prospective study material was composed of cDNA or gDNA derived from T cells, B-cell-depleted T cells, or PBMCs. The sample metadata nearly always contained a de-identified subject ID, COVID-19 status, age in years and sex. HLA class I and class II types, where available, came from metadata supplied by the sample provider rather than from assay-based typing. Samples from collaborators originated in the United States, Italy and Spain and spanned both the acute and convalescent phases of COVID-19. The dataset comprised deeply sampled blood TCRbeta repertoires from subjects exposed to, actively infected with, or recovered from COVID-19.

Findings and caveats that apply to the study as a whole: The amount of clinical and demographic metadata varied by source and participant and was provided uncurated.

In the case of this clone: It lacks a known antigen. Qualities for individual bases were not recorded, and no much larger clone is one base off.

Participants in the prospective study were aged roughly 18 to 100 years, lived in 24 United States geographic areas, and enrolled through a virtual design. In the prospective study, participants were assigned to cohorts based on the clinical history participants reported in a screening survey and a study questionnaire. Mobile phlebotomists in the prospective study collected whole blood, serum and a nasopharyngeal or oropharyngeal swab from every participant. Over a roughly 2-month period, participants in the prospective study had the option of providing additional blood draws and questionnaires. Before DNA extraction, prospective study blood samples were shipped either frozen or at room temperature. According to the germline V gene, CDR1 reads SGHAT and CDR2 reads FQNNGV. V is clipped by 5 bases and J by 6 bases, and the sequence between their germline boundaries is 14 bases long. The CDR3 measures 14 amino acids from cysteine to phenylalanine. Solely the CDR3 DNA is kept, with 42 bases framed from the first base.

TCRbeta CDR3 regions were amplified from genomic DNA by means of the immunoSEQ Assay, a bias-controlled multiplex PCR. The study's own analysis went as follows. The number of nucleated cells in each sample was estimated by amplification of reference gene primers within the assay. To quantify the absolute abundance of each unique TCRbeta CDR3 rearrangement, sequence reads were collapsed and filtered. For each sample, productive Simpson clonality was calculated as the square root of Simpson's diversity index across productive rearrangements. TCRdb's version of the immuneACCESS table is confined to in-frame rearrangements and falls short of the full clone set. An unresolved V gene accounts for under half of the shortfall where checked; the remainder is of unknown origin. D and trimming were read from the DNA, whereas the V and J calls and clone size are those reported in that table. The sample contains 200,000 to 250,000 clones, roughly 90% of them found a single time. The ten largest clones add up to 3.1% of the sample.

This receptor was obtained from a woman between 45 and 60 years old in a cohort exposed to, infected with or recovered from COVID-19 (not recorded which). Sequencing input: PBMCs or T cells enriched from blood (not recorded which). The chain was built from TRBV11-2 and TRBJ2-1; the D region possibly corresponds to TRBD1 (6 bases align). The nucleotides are TGTGCCAGCAGCACGACGACAGGCCGCAATGAGCAGTTCTTC. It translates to CASSTTTGRNEQFF.